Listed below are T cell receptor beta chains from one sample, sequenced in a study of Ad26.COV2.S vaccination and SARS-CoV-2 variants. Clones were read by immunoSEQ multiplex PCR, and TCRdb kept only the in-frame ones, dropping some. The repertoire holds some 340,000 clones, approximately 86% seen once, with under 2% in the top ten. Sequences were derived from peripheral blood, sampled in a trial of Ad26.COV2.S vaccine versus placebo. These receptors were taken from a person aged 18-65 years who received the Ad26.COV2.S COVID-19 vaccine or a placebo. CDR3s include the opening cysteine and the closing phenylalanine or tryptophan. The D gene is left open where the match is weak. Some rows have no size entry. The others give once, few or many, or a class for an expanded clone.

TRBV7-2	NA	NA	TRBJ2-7	CASSSTVSSYEQYF	TGTGCCAGCAGCTCGACGGTCAGCTCCTACGAGCAGTACTTC
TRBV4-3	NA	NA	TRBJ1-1	CASSVDLKGTEAFF	TGCGCCAGCAGCGTTGACCTGAAGGGCACTGAAGCTTTCTTT
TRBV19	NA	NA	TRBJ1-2	CASSIGVSYGYTF	TGTGCCAGTAGTATCGGGGTCAGCTATGGCTACACCTTC
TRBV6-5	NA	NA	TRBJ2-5	CASSYSTGGETQYF	TGTGCCAGCAGTTACTCGACAGGTGGCGAGACCCAGTACTTC
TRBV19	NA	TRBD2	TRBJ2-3	CASTNYPAGGRADTQYF	TGTGCCAGTACCAATTACCCAGCGGGGGGCAGGGCAGATACGCAGTATTTT
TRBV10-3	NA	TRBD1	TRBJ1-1	CAISENPGQGALAFF	TGTGCCATCAGTGAGAACCCGGGACAGGGGGCCTTAGCTTTCTTT
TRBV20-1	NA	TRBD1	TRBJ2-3	CSASGRGQGIADTQYF	TGCAGTGCTAGTGGTAGGGGACAGGGTATCGCAGATACGCAGTATTTT
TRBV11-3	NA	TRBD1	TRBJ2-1	CASSSTTGGEQFF	TGTGCCAGCAGCTCTACGACAGGGGGTGAGCAGTTCTTC
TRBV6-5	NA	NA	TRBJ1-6	CVTQGTKSPLHF	TGTGTCACACAGGGTACTAAATCACCCCTCCACTTT
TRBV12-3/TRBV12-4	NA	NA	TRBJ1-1	CASRKGTVEAFF	TGTGCCAGCAGGAAGGGGACGGTTGAAGCTTTCTTT
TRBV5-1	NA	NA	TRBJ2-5	CASSLESGSRTQYF	TGCGCCAGCAGCTTGGAGAGTGGGAGCAGGACCCAGTACTTC
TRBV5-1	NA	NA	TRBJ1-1	CASSLAQQNTEAFF	TGCGCCAGCAGCTTGGCCCAACAGAACACTGAAGCTTTCTTT
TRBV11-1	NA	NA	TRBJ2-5	CASSRSREETQYF	TGTGCCAGCAGTAGGAGCAGGGAAGAGACCCAGTACTTC
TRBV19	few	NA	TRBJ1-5	CASSSRDSNNQPQHF	TGTGCCAGTAGTAGCCGGGACTCCAACAATCAGCCCCAGCATTTT
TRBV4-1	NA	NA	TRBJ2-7	CASSQEGGSYEQYF	TGCGCCAGCAGCCAAGAAGGGGGCTCCTACGAGCAGTACTTC
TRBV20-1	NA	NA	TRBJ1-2	CSASGVGGYTF	TGCAGTGCTAGCGGGGTGGGAGGCTACACCTTC
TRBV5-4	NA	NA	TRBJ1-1	CASSLIGRRNTEAFF	TGTGCCAGCAGCTTGATCGGGAGAAGGAACACTGAAGCTTTCTTT
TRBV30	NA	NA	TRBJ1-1	CAWDRGLNTEAFF	TGTGCCTGGGACCGGGGGTTGAACACTGAAGCTTTCTTT
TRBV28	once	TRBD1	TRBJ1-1	CASLRQGSINTEAFF	TGTGCCAGCCTTAGACAGGGGTCAATAAACACTGAAGCTTTCTTT
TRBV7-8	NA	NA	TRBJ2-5	CASSPHQRPKETQYF	TGTGCCAGCAGCCCTCATCAGAGGCCTAAGGAGACCCAGTACTTC
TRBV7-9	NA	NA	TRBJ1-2	CASSFTPGVPGYQNYGYTF	TGTGCCAGCAGCTTCACCCCGGGGGTCCCAGGGTATCAGAACTATGGCTACACCTTC
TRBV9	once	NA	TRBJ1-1	CASSVDQGHTEAFF	TGTGCCAGCAGCGTAGATCAGGGCCACACTGAAGCTTTCTTT
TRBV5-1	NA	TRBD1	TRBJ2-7	CASSLEPTGVYEQYF	TGCGCCAGCAGCCTCGAACCGACAGGGGTCTACGAGCAGTACTTC
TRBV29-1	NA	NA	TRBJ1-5	CSVDIASNQPQHF	TGCAGCGTTGATATAGCGAGCAATCAGCCCCAGCATTTT
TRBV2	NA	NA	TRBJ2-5	CASSEGSYGTLETQYF	TGTGCCAGCAGTGAGGGATCGTATGGGACTCTTGAGACCCAGTACTTC
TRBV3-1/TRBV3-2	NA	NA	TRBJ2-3	CASSQGRAPDTQYF	TGTGCCAGCAGCCAGGGCCGGGCCCCGGATACGCAGTATTTT
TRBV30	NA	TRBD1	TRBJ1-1	CAWSAGGNTEAFF	TGTGCCTGGTCGGCAGGGGGCAACACTGAAGCTTTCTTT
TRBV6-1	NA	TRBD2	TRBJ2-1	CASSEALAGGYNEQFF	TGTGCCAGCAGTGAAGCGCTGGCGGGGGGGTACAATGAGCAGTTCTTC
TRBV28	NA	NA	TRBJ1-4	CASSPGGLATNEKLFF	TGTGCCAGCAGCCCTGGAGGGCTCGCAACTAATGAAAAACTGTTTTTT
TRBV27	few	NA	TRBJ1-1	CASNPTGDSEAFF	TGTGCCAGCAACCCCACCGGAGACAGTGAAGCTTTCTTT
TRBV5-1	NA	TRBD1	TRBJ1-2	CASSSGTGNLANYGYTF	TGCGCCAGCAGCTCCGGGACAGGGAACTTAGCTAACTATGGCTACACCTTC
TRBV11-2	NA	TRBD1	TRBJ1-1	CASSLQPRGQGSVTEAFF	TGTGCCAGCAGCCTTCAACCCAGAGGACAGGGCTCTGTCACTGAAGCTTTCTTT
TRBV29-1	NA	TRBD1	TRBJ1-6	CSVDLTGARDSPLHF	TGCAGCGTTGACTTAACAGGGGCGAGGGATTCACCCCTCCACTTT
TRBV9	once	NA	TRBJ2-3	CASSEGLSDTQYF	TGTGCCAGCAGCGAGGGCCTCTCAGATACGCAGTATTTT
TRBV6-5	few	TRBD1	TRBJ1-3	CASSDETGFGNTIYF	TGTGCCAGCAGCGACGAGACAGGGTTTGGAAACACCATATATTTT
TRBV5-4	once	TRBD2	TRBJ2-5	CASSSGGASGFETQYF	TGTGCCAGCAGCTCCGGGGGGGCCTCGGGTTTTGAGACCCAGTACTTC
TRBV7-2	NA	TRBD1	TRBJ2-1	CASSRPGQGTSSYNEQFF	TGTGCCAGCAGCCGTCCGGGACAGGGGACGAGCTCCTACAATGAGCAGTTCTTC
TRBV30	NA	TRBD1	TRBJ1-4	CAWQGARNGELFF	TGTGCCTGGCAGGGGGCTAGAAACGGGGAACTGTTTTTT
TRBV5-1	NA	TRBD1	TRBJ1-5	CASSLSGQGDQPQHF	TGCGCCAGCAGCTTGAGCGGACAGGGGGATCAGCCCCAGCATTTT
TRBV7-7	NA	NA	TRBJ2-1	CASSSDLYNEQFF	TGTGCTAGCAGTTCGGACCTATACAATGAGCAGTTCTTC
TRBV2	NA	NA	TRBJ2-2	CASSSRSDRNTGELFF	TGTGCCAGCAGTTCCAGGTCGGACAGGAACACCGGGGAGCTGTTTTTT
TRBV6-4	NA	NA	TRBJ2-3	CASSDSSRTDTQYF	TGTGCCAGCAGTGACTCGTCCCGGACAGATACGCAGTATTTT
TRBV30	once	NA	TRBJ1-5	CAWSAGRPGEPQHF	TGTGCCTGGAGCGCGGGGCGGCCCGGTGAGCCCCAGCATTTT
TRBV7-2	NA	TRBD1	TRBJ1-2	CASSLVQGGFYGYTF	TGTGCCAGCAGCTTAGTCCAGGGGGGTTTCTATGGCTACACCTTC
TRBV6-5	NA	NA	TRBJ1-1	CASSQLQGKNTEAFF	TGTGCCAGCAGTCAACTACAGGGAAAGAACACTGAAGCTTTCTTT
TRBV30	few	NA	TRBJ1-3	CAWRRSGAGNTIYF	TGTGCCTGGAGACGTAGCGGTGCTGGAAACACCATATATTTT
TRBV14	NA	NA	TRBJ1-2	CASSQEMNSYGYTF	TGTGCCAGCAGCCAAGAGATGAATAGCTATGGCTACACCTTC
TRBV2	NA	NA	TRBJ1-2	CASRTPGNLNYGYTF	TGTGCCAGCAGGACCCCGGGAAATCTTAACTATGGCTACACCTTC
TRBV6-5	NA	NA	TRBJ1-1	CASSQLGGEIEAFF	TGTGCCAGCAGTCAGTTGGGGGGAGAAATTGAAGCTTTCTTT
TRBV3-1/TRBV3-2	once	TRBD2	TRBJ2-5	CASSQQRGGPETQYF	TGTGCCAGCAGCCAACAGCGGGGGGGCCCAGAGACCCAGTACTTC
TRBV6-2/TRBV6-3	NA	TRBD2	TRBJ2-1	CASSYWGLAGAYNEQFF	TGTGCCAGCAGTTATTGGGGACTAGCGGGGGCCTACAATGAGCAGTTCTTC
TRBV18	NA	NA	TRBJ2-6	CASSPQQGRSGANVLTF	TGTGCCAGCTCACCTCAACAGGGCCGCTCTGGGGCCAACGTCCTGACTTTC
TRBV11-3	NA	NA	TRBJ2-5	CASSLGLDPRVETQYF	TGTGCCAGCAGCTTAGGATTAGACCCCCGGGTGGAGACCCAGTACTTC